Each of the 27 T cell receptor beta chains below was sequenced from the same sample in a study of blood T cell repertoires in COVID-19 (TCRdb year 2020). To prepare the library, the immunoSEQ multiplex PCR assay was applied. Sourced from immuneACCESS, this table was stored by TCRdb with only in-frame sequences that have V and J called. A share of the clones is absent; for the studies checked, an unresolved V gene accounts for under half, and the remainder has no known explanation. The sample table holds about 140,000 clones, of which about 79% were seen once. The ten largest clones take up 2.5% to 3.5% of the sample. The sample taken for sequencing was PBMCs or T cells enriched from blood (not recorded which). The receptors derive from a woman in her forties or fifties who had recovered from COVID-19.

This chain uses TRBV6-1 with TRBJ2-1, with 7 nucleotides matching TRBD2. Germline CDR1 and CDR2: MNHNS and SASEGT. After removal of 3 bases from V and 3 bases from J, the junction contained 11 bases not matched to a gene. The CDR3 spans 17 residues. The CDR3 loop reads CASSETPGGSLYNEQFF. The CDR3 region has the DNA TGTGCCAGCAGTGAGACTCCGGGCGGGAGTCTCTACAATGAGCAGTTCTTC.

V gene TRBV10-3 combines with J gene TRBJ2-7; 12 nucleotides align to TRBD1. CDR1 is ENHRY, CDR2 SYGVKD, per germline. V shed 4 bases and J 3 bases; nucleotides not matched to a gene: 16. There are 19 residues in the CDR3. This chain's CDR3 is CAISAFGTGGSSGSYEQYF. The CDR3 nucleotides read TGTGCCATCAGTGCTTTTGGGACAGGGGGCTCTAGCGGGAGCTACGAGCAGTACTTC.

CDR3 sequence: CASSDIQGIYNEQFF. DNA of the CDR3: TGTGCCAGCAGTGACATCCAGGGTATCTACAATGAGCAGTTCTTC. The chain couples TRBV6-1 to TRBJ2-1; tentatively, D is TRBD1 (5 bases). CDR1 and CDR2 from the germline V gene are MNHNS and SASEGT. V was clipped by 3 bases and J by 3 bases, with 12 bases between them. CDR3 length: 15 amino acids.

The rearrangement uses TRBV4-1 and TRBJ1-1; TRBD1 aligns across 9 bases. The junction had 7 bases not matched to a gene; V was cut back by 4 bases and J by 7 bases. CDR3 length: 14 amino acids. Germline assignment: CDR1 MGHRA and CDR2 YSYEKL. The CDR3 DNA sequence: TGCGCCAGCAGCCTATTACAGGGGGCAGGTGAAGCTTTCTTT. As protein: CASSLLQGAGEAFF.

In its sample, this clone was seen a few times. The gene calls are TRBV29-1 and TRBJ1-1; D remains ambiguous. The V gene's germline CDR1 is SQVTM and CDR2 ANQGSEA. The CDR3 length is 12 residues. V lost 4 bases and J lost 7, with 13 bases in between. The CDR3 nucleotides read TGCAGCGTTGTTACACTCCGGGTTGAAGCTTTCTTT. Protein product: CSVVTLRVEAFF.

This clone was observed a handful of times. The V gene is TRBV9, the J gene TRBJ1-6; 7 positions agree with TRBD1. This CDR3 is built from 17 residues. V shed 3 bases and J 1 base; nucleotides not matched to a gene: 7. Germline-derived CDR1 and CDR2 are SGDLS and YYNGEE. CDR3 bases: TGTGCCAGCAGCGGCAATGCAGGGGGGTCCTATAATTCACCCCTCCACTTT. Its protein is CASSGNAGGSYNSPLHF.

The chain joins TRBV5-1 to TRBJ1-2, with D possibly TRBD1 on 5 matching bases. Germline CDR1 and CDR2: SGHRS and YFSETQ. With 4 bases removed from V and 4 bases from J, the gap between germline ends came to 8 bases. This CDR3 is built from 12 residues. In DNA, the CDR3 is TGCGCCAGCAGCGTCGGGGGCTATGGCTACACCTTC. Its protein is CASSVGGYGYTF.

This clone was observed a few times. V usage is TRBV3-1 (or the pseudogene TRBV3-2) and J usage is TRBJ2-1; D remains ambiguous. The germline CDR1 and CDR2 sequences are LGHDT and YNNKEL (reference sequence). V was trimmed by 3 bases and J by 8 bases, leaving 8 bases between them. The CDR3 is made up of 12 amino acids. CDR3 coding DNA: TGTGCCAGCAGCCACCTAGGTTATGAGCAGTTCTTC. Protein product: CASSHLGYEQFF.

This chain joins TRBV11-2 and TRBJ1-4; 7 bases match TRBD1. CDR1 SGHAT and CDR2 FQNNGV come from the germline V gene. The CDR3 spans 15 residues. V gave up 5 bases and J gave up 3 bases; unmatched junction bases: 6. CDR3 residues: CASSPRDSPNEKLFF. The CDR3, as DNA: TGTGCCAGCAGCCCCCGGGACAGCCCTAATGAAAAACTGTTTTTT.

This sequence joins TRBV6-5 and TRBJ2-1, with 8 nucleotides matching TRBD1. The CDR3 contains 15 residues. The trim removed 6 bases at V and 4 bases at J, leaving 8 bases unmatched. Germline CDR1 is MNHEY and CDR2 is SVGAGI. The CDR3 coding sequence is TGTGCCAGCAGGTCCGACAGGGGTCGTTACAATGAGCAGTTCTTC. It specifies CASRSDRGRYNEQFF.

This CDR3 is CASSIPQGPLPNEQFF. The CDR3 DNA follows: TGTGCCAGTAGTATCCCCCAGGGGCCACTCCCTAATGAGCAGTTCTTC. V usage is TRBV19 and J usage is TRBJ2-1, with D perhaps matching TRBD1 (6 bases). The CDR3 has 16 amino acids. V lost 3 bases to trimming and J lost 7 bases, with 19 bases between them. Germline CDR1 LNHDA, CDR2 SQIVND (reference sequence).

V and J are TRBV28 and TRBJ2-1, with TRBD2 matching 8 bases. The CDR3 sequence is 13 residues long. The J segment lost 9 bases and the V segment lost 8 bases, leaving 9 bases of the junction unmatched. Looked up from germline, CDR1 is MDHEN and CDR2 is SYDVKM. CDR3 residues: CASGKREWAEQFF. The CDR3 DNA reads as TGTGCCAGCGGTAAGCGGGAGTGGGCTGAGCAGTTCTTC. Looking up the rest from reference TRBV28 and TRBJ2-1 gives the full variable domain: DVKVTQSSRYLVKRTGEKVFLECVQDMDHENMFWYRQDPGLGLRLIYFSYDVKMKEKGDIPEGYSVSREKKERFSLILESASTNQTSMYLCASGKREWAEQFFGPGTRLTVL.

The CDR3 sequence: CASRSGLAGFTDTQYF. CDR3 sequence (DNA): TGCGCCAGCAGGAGCGGACTAGCGGGCTTCACAGATACGCAGTATTTT. The V call is TRBV5-1, the J call TRBJ2-3, with 11 positions matching TRBD2. V gave up 5 bases and J gave up 2 bases; unmatched junction bases: 7. The CDR3 sequence is 16 residues long. Germline loops: CDR1 SGHRS, CDR2 YFSETQ.

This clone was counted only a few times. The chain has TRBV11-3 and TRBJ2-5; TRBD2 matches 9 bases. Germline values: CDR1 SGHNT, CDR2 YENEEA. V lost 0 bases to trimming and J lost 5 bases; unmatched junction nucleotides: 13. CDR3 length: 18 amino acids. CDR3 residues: CASSLDVSGGTGLETQYF. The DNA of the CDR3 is TGTGCCAGCAGCTTAGATGTAAGCGGGGGGACTGGTCTGGAGACCCAGTACTTC.

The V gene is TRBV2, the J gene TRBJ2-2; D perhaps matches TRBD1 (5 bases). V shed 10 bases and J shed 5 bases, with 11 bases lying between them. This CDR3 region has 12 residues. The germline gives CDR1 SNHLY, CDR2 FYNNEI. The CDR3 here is CATGRGTGELFF. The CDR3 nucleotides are TGTGCCACCGGAAGGGGTACCGGGGAGCTGTTTTTT.

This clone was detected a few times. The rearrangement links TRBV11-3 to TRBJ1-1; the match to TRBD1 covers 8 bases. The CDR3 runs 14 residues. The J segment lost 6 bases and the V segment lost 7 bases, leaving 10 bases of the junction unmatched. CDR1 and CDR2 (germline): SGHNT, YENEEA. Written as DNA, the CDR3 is TGTGCCAGCACATATACAGGGGGGGTCCCTGAAGCTTTCTTT. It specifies CASTYTGGVPEAFF.

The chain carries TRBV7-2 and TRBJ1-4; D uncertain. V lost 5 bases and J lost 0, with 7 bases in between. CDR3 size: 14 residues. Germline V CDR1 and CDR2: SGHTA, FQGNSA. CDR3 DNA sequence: TGTGCCAGCAGCCCTTATGCAACTAATGAAAAACTGTTTTTT. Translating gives CASSPYATNEKLFF.

The CDR3 DNA follows: TGTGCCAGCAGCTTTAGCGGGGGGAACTCCTACAATGAGCAGTTCTTC. Translated: CASSFSGGNSYNEQFF. The chain has TRBV11-2 and TRBJ2-1; 10 positions agree with TRBD2. With 3 bases clipped from V and 0 bases from J, the junction kept 2 bases outside the gene matches. The germline V gene encodes CDR1 SGHAT and CDR2 FQNNGV. This CDR3 is 16 amino acids long.

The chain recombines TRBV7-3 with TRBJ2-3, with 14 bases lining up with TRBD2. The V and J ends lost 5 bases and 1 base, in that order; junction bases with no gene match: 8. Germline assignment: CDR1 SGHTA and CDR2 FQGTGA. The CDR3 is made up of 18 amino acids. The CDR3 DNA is TGTGCCAGCAGCCCGGGACTAGCGGGAGAATATGGCACAGATACGCAGTATTTT. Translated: CASSPGLAGEYGTDTQYF.

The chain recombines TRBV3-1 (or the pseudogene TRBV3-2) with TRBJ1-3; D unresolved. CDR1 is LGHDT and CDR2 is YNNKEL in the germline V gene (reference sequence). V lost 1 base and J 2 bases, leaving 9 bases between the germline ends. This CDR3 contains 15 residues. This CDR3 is CASSQVLSPGNTIYF. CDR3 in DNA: TGTGCCAGCAGCCAAGTCCTCAGTCCTGGAAACACCATATATTTT.

CDR3 amino acids: CASSLEGGTEAFF. DNA of the CDR3: TGTGCCAGCAGCTTAGAGGGGGGGACTGAAGCTTTCTTT. The chain uses TRBV7-3 and TRBJ1-1, with D tentatively TRBD1 (6 bases). V was shortened by 2 bases and J by 5 bases, with 9 bases between the two germline ends. The CDR3 has 13 residues. Per the germline V gene, CDR1 is SGHTA and CDR2 is FQGTGA.

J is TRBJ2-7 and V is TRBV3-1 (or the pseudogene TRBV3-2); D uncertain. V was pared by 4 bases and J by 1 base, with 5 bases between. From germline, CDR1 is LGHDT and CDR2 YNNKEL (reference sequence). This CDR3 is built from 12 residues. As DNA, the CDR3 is TGTGCCAGCAGCCTTAATTCCTACGAGCAGTACTTC. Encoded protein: CASSLNSYEQYF.

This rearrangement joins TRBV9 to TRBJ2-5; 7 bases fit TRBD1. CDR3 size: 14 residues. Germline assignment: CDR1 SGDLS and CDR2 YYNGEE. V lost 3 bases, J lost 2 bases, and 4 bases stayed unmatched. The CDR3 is CASSASGGQETQYF. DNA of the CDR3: TGTGCCAGCAGCGCCTCAGGGGGACAAGAGACCCAGTACTTC.

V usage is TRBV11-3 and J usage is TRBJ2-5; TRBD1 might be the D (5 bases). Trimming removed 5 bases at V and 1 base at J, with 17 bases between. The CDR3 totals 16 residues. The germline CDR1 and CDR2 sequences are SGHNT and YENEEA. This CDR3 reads CASSPAGPGIQETQYF. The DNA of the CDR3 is TGTGCCAGCAGCCCCGCCGGGCCAGGGATCCAAGAGACCCAGTACTTC.

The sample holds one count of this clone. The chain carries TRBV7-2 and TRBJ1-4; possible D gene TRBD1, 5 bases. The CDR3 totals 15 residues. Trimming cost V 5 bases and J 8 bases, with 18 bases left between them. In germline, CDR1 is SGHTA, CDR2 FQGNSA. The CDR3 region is CASSPLGRGGEKLFF. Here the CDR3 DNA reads TGTGCCAGCAGCCCCCTGGGACGGGGGGGGGAAAAACTGTTTTTT.

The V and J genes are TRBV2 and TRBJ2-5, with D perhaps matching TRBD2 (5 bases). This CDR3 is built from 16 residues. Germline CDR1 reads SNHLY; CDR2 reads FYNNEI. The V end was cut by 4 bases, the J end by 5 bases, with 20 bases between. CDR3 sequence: CASSANGHPRGETQYF. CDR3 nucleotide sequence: TGTGCCAGCAGTGCCAATGGGCACCCTCGGGGTGAGACCCAGTACTTC.

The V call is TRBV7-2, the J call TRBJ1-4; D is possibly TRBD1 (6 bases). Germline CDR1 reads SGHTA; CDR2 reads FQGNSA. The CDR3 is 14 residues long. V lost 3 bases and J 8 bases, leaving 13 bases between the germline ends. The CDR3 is CASSFGQGREKLFF. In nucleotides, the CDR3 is TGTGCCAGCAGCTTCGGGCAGGGGAGAGAAAAACTGTTTTTT.